This TCR beta chain was identified in a study of prognosis after radiotherapy for stage I lung cancer. At the level of the study: All non-small cell lung cancer patients were considered medically inoperable. With stereotactic body radiotherapy, no patient received any concurrent therapy. Histologically, the tumors comprised squamous cell carcinoma in seven patients and adenocarcinoma in under 15. General study findings and limits: Patients who developed distant metastases had lower Shannon entropy after stereotactic body radiation therapy.

TCR beta CDR3 amplification from genomic DNA was performed by two-round multiplex PCR. Used in first-round PCR were primers specific to each TRBV and TRBJ gene. MiXCR was run by TCRdb on the multiplex PCR reads, yielding one entry per CDR3 protein. The table includes around 30,000 distinct CDR3 sequences, 32% detected once. Of note for this clonotype: Its target is unknown.

V was clipped by 5 bases and J by 0 bases; unmatched bases: 12. The CDR3 is 17 residues long. Germline CDR1 DFQATT, CDR2 SNEGSKA (reference sequence). This material consisted of PBMCs, taken before or after stereotactic body radiation therapy (not recorded which). The clonotype comes from a donor of 50 years or more with non-small cell lung cancer. V is TRBV20-1 and J is TRBJ2-3, with 9 bases fitting TRBD1. The DNA of the CDR3 is TGCAGTGCTCTAAAACAGGGGGCTAGTATTAGCACAGATACGCAGTATTTT. Translating it yields CSALKQGASISTDTQYF.